Presented here are 4 T cell receptor beta chains from one specimen sequenced in a study of blood T cells in healthy people across ages. Next came a second PCR, run for about 7 to 12 cycles, which used a sample-barcoded 5' primer along with a J-beta primer mix. TCRdb used MiXCR to reprocess the 5' RACE reads, holding one entry per CDR3 protein. The sample shows about 1.4 million distinct CDR3 sequences, approximately 63% of them seen only once. The sequencing input was blood. The origin of the receptors is a man aged 18 to 35 in good health.

The DNA for the CDR3 is TGTGCCACCAGTGAATTGAACAGGGACGAGCAGTACTTC. Translated, it gives CATSELNRDEQYF. The chain recombines TRBV24-1 with TRBJ2-7; D might be TRBD1 (6 bases). The ends were cut back, 4 bases at V and 5 bases at J, with 11 bases in the middle. Germline-derived CDR1 and CDR2 are KGHDR and SFDVKD. This CDR3 is built from 13 residues.

This chain links TRBV4-2 with TRBJ1-2; D gene ambiguous. Germline loops: CDR1 LGHNA, CDR2 YNFKEQ. The CDR3 sequence is 18 residues long. Trimming left V 1 base short and J 3 bases short, with 21 bases between. The CDR3 sequence is CASSQVRYPGGPYYGYTF. The CDR3 DNA is TGTGCCAGCAGCCAAGTAAGGTATCCAGGAGGCCCTTACTATGGCTACACCTTC.

The chain recombines TRBV5-6 with TRBJ2-5; D remains ambiguous. Trimming removed 0 bases at V and 2 bases at J, with 14 bases between. Germline lookup yields CDR1 SGHDT and CDR2 YYEEEE. The CDR3 covers 16 residues. CDR3 bases: TGTGCCAGCAGCTTGGACAGCATCCGCTTACAAGAGACCCAGTACTTC. Translation gives CASSLDSIRLQETQYF.

This clonotype was observed a handful of times. V usage is TRBV7-9 and J usage is TRBJ2-3; D is uncertain. Trimming cost V 5 bases and J 5 bases, with 11 bases left between them. The CDR3 loop spans 13 amino acids. The germline V gene encodes CDR1 SEHNR and CDR2 FQNEAQ (reference sequence). The CDR3: CASSPETGDTQYF. Written as DNA, the CDR3 is TGTGCCAGCAGCCCAGAGACGGGAGATACGCAGTATTTT.